This TCR beta chain was identified during a study of OX40 agonist ivuxolimab in advanced cancers. On the study more broadly: Under the entry rules, prior anti-PD-1, anti-PD-L1 or anti-CTLA-4 therapy was allowed, and about 40% had some.

The germline CDR1 and CDR2 sequences are SGHNT and YENEEA. V was trimmed by 5 bases and J by 0 bases, leaving 12 bases between them. The CDR3 consists of 15 residues. Here immunoSEQ multiplex PCR was the method, and the copy in TCRdb shows in-frame clones only, minus some. The sample lists tens of thousands of clones, 70% to 90% seen once, with roughly 0.3% in the top ten. The V gene is TRBV11-3, the J gene TRBJ2-3; possibly TRBD1 for D (5 bases). The source material was CD4+ or CD8+ T cells sorted from blood, sampled in a trial of the OX40 agonist ivuxolimab. The source is an adult with an advanced solid tumor such as melanoma, head and neck, liver or kidney cancer. CDR3 amino acids: CASSIRTSSTDTQYF. The CDR3, as DNA: TGTGCCAGCAGCATAAGGACATCCAGCACAGATACGCAGTATTTT.